This T cell receptor beta chain was recorded in a study of blood T cells in healthy people across ages. Findings of the study overall: The fall in TCR beta diversity per million T cells was roughly linear with age.

Each sample yielded at least 6 micrograms of PBMC total RNA. PCR was performed a second time for about 7 to 12 cycles using a sample-barcoded 5' primer and a J-beta primer mix. All samples yielded 3 million or more CDR3-containing paired-end reads. MiXCR was run by TCRdb on the 5' RACE reads, yielding one entry per CDR3 protein. The table has about 1,800,000 distinct CDR3 sequences, 28% seen once. This clonotype turned up a few times. What it binds is unknown. This receptor was taken from a woman aged 25 to 39 in good health. Sequences were obtained from blood.

CDR3 DNA: TGCAGTGCTAGAGATAGGCTAGCGGGAGGGGTGAACTACGAGCAGTACTTC. It specifies CSARDRLAGGVNYEQYF. V gene TRBV20-1 combines with J gene TRBJ2-7, with 12 bases fitting TRBD2. CDR1 DFQATT and CDR2 SNEGSKA come from the germline V gene (reference sequence). With 0 bases clipped from V and 3 bases from J, the junction kept 9 bases outside the gene matches. The CDR3 has 17 amino acids.